The clone carrying this T cell receptor beta chain has only a few counts. Its antigen remains unidentified. These data are taken from a study of blood T cells in healthy people across ages. Primers used in a second PCR of roughly 6 to 12 cycles were a sample-barcoded 5' primer and a J-beta primer mix. A template-switch adaptor containing 12 random nucleotides labeled each cDNA molecule. A single record per CDR3 protein comes from TCRdb applying MiXCR to the 5' RACE reads. The sample contains about 1.1 million distinct CDR3 sequences, more than 30% of which appear only once. Broader study findings: Because donor CMV status was unknown, expanded clonotype changes were possibly confounded. Per-million-T-cell TCR beta diversity fell roughly linearly with age. When one million T cells were used, diversity estimates were thought to be underestimates.

The CDR3 contains 14 residues. The V gene end was trimmed by 5 bases and the J gene end by 8 bases; junction bases not matched to a gene: 5. Germline assignment: CDR1 SGHDN and CDR2 FVKESK. The chain combines TRBV14 with TRBJ2-1, with 11 bases matching TRBD1. This receptor was identified in a man aged 18 to 30 in good health. The material sequenced was blood. CDR3 in DNA: TGTGCCAGCAGCAGGACAGGGGGCATCGATGAGCAGTTCTTC. The encoded protein is CASSRTGGIDEQFF.